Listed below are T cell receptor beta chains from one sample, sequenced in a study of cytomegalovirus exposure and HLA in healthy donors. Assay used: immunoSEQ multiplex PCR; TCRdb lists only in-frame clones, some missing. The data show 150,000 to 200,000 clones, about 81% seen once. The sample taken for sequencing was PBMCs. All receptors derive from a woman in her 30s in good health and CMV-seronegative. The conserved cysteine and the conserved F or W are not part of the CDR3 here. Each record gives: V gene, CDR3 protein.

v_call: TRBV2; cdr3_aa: ASSVSVLEQF
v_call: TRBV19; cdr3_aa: ASRFRGGTTNEKLF
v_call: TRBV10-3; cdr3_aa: APQGGEETQY
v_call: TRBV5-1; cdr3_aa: ASSFRPLQGITDTQY
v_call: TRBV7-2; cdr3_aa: ASSRASGRDNNEQF
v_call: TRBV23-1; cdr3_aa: ASSQSSVYEQF
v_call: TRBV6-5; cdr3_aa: ASGRESGYT
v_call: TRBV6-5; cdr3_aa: ASSSGQGVRRSPLH
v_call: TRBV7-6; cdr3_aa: ASSPTNDRGLNEKLF
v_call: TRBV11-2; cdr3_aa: ASGPLGAYEQY
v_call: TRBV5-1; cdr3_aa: ASRTGFGKDQPQH
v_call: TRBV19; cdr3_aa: ASSRGNSNQPQH
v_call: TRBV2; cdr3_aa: ASSSLGQGSEAF
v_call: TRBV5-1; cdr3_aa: ASSSGERYNSPLH
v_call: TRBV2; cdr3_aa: ASTPDRWGYEQY
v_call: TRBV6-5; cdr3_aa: ASGRHQNTGELF
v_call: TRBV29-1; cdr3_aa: SVGRDGQGQPGLAGGVIVQF
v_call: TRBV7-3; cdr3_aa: ASSLKGRGLGGELF
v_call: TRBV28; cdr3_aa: ASSFQGKNTEAF
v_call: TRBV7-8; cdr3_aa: ASSLDGSSYEQY
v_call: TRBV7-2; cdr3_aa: ASSRGGTSGRGETQY
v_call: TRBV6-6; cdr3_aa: ASRRERTTGELF
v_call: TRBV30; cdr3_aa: AWRGQGNTEAF
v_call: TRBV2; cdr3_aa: ASSEQGDFNEKLF
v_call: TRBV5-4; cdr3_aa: ASSRQGAEETQY
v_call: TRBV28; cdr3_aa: ASSPGGLAKNSQY
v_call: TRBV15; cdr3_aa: ATSRTSGSGGTDTQY
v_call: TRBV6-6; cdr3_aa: ASSLRTGVNTEAF
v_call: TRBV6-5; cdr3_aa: ASSYSGTGSYEQY
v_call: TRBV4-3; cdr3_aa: ASSQDASGTQY
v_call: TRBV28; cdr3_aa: ASSFSGTGSTEAF
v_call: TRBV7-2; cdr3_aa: ASSLQRLAGGRGTGELF
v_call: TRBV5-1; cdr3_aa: ASSDEWASGANVLT
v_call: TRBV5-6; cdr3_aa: ASSSGSGELF
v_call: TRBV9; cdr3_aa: ASQRGPSADYEQY
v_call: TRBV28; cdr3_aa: ASSLISQPQH
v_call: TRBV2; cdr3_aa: ASSATRSYEQY
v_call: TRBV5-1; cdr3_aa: ASSFTGQYNEQF
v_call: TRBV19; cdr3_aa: ASRGLDQPQH
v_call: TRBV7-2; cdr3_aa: ASSLGSGSDYNEQF
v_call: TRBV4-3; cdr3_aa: ASSPGVAATGELF
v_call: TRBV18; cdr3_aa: ASSPPNRGRGNNEQF
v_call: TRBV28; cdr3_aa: ASFRGGSSYNSPLH
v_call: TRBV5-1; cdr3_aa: ASSSTSGSFRNEQF
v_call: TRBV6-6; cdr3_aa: ASSYSFLTANEQF
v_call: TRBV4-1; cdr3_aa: ASSQEGAGAGDTQY
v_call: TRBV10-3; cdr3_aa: ARAGGANQETQY
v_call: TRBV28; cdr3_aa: ASSMGTGNQPQH
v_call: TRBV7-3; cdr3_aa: ASSLGGGTYNEQF
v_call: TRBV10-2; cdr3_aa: ASTRQGFTEAF
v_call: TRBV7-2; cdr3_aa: ASSLSRYNEQF
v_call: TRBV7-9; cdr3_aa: ASSPKTEAF
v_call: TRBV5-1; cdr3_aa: ASSLAVETRGSEQY
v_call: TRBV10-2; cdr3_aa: ASSDRGATEAF